In its sample, the clone carrying this TCR beta chain was seen many times. Time point defined: healthy volunteer bleed at 2 weeks. From whole blood left unfractionated, total RNA was extracted. The sample originates from a study of human T cells and chemical hapten exposure. TCRdb fed the RACE reads into MiXCR, producing one record per CDR3 protein. The sample lists approximately 97,000 distinct CDR3 sequences; 8.5% to 9% were seen once. Sequencing was done on a sample of whole blood. The receptor's source is a female donor in good health. Some clones in this sample may be carry-over from other donors' samples.

In DNA, the CDR3 is TGTGCCAGCAGTGACGGGACAGCTAATGAAAAACTGTTTTTT. Protein product: CASSDGTANEKLFF. The chain uses TRBV6-1 and TRBJ1-4, with 7 positions matching TRBD1. The J segment lost 3 bases and the V segment lost 3 bases, leaving 1 base of the junction unmatched. The CDR3 has 14 amino acids. CDR1 is MNHNS, CDR2 SASEGT, per germline.